The entry that follows covers one T cell receptor beta chain sequence. Its antigen is unidentified. The data are from a study of T cells in localized non-small cell lung cancer. General study points: Measurement of T cell clonality placed uninvolved adjacent lung highest, above the level in tumor.

The germline CDR1 and CDR2 sequences are MDHEN and SYDVKM. Trimming removed 8 bases at V and 5 bases at J, with 12 bases between. CDR3 size: 12 residues. Generated by immunoSEQ multiplex PCR, the TCRdb table keeps only in-frame clones and is missing some. The repertoire holds just over 70,000 clones, 70% to 90% seen once, with just over 20% in the top ten. The source of this sequence is a male donor aged 60 or older with stage III squamous cell lung carcinoma. The sample in question was peripheral blood, obtained before any cancer treatment. The chain joins TRBV28 to TRBJ2-5; D may be TRBD1 (8 bases). DNA of the CDR3: TGTGCCAGCGTACAGGGGGGGGAGACCCAGTACTTC. Its translation: CASVQGGETQYF. The full variable domain, with the rest looked up from reference TRBV28 and TRBJ2-5, is DVKVTQSSRYLVKRTGEKVFLECVQDMDHENMFWYRQDPGLGLRLIYFSYDVKMKEKGDIPEGYSVSREKKERFSLILESASTNQTSMYLCASVQGGETQYFGPGTRLLVL.